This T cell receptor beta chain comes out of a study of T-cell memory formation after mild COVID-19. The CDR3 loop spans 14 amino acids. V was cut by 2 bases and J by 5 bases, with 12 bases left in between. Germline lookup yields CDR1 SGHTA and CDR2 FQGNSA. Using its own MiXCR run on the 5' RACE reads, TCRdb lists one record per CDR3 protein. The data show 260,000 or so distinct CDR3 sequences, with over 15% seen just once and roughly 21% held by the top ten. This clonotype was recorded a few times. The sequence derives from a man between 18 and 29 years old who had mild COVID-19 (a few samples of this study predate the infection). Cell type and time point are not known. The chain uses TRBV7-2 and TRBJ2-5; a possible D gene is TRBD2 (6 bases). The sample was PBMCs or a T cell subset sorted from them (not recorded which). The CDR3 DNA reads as TGTGCCAGCAGCTTATTCGGGGAGGTTGAGACCCAGTACTTC. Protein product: CASSLFGEVETQYF.